Shown below are 20 T cell receptor beta chains from a single sample sequenced in a study of T cells expressing NK-cell markers. TCRdb reanalyzed the 5' RACE reads and collapses them to one entry per CDR3 protein, without DNA. The listing records about 430,000 distinct CDR3 sequences. The material sequenced was blood T cells: a sorted CD56 or NKG2C T cell subset, CD4+ or CD8+ T cells, or bulk PBMC T cells (not recorded which). The receptors stem from a woman between 50 and 59 years old in good health.

CDR3 residues: CASSLAGWELAAYEQYF. This rearrangement joins TRBV7-2 to TRBJ2-7; TCRdb's D gene call, TRBD2, goes unchecked for lack of DNA. CDR1 and CDR2 (germline): SGHTA, FQGNSA. This CDR3 has 17 amino acids.

V gene TRBV3-1 combines with J gene TRBJ2-2; no DNA is available, so the TRBD2 call from TCRdb remains unchecked. CDR3 length equals 16 residues. Germline V lookup: CDR1 LGHDT, CDR2 YNNKEL (reference sequence). This CDR3 is CASSQPSGASTGELFF.

V gene TRBV5-1 combines with J gene TRBJ2-1; the D gene TCRdb calls, TRBD2, cannot be checked with no DNA. The CDR3 consists of 17 residues. Germline V gene lookup returns CDR1 SGHRS and CDR2 YFSETQ. The CDR3 is CASDPRSREGLNNEQFF. Full variable domain (missing parts from reference TRBV5-1 and TRBJ2-1): KAGVTQTPRYLIKTRGQQVTLSCSPISGHRSVSWYQQTPGQGLQFLFEYFSETQRNKGNFPGRFSGRQFSNSRSEMNVSTLELGDSALYLCASDPRSREGLNNEQFFGPGTRLTVL.

This rearrangement joins TRBV11-2 to TRBJ2-4; TCRdb's D call, TRBD1, is unchecked because there is no DNA. This CDR3 comprises 16 residues. Germline V gene sequence: CDR1 SGHAT, CDR2 FQNNGV. The CDR3 sequence: CASSLESGAPKNIQYF.

The chain employs TRBV12-3 or TRBV12-4 and TRBJ1-1. The length of the CDR3 is 14 residues. The CDR3 here is CASSFTGSGTEAFF.

The V and J genes are TRBV28 and TRBJ2-3; TCRdb's D call, TRBD1, is unchecked because there is no DNA. The CDR3 loop spans 14 amino acids. Germline V gene sequence: CDR1 MDHEN, CDR2 SYDVKM. CDR3: CASIEAGRRDTQYF.

The chain combines TRBV3-1 with TRBJ1-1; TCRdb's assignment of TRBD1 cannot be checked, as there is no DNA. The CDR3 spans 15 residues. Germline V lookup: CDR1 LGHDT, CDR2 YNNKEL (reference sequence). The CDR3: CASSQEGQGGTEAFF.

V is TRBV5-1 and J is TRBJ2-2; the TRBD1 assignment by TCRdb is unverifiable without DNA. The V gene's germline CDR1 is SGHRS and CDR2 YFSETQ. This CDR3 comprises 19 residues. The CDR3: CASSRKTHRTGDNTGELFF.

The chain combines TRBV21-1 with TRBJ2-2; there is no DNA to check the TCRdb D call of TRBD1. TRBV21-1 is tagged as a pseudogene. This CDR3 region has 18 residues. The CDR3 protein is CASRGRAGAMGVTGELFF.

This chain joins TRBV20-1 and TRBJ2-1; absent DNA, TCRdb's TRBD1 call cannot be checked. The CDR3 length is 14 residues. Germline values: CDR1 DFQATT, CDR2 SNEGSKA (reference sequence). The CDR3 sequence: CSPSGRTEYNEQFF.

V is TRBV20-1 and J is TRBJ2-5; TCRdb calls TRBD2, which cannot be checked without DNA. This CDR3 is 16 amino acids long. The V gene's germline CDR1 is DFQATT and CDR2 SNEGSKA (reference sequence). CDR3 amino acids: CSARGLAGGPMETQYF.

The gene calls are TRBV3-1 and TRBJ1-1; without DNA, the TCRdb call of TRBD1 cannot be checked. From germline, CDR1 is LGHDT and CDR2 YNNKEL (reference sequence). CDR3 length: 15 amino acids. CDR3 sequence: CASSHTDRGNTEAFF.

The rearrangement joins TRBV28 to TRBJ2-1; TCRdb proposes TRBD1, but this gene call is untestable without DNA. Per germline, CDR1 MDHEN and CDR2 SYDVKM. The CDR3 sequence is 12 residues long. The CDR3 is CASSTWRQGTFF.

This chain joins TRBV6-5 and TRBJ2-1; the TCRdb D gene call, TRBD2, has no DNA to confirm it. The CDR3 loop spans 16 amino acids. Germline-derived CDR1 and CDR2 are MNHEY and SVGAGI. CDR3 residues: CASRTGGSLSYNEQFF.

The V call is TRBV7-2, the J call TRBJ1-5; the D call of TRBD1 rests on TCRdb alone, since no DNA is present to check it. Germline V gene sequence: CDR1 SGHTA, CDR2 FQGNSA. The length of the CDR3 is 16 residues. The CDR3 sequence is CASSLFSGNLNQPQHF.

Here the CDR3 reads CSVGSGTDTQYF. The gene calls are TRBV29-1 and TRBJ2-3; TCRdb returns TRBD1, unconfirmable since there is no DNA. The CDR3 sequence is 12 residues long. CDR1 and CDR2 from the germline V gene are SQVTM and ANQGSEA.

V is TRBV11-2 and J is TRBJ2-2; TCRdb picks TRBD1, but there is no DNA to check that call. The CDR3 length is 16 residues. Per germline, CDR1 SGHAT and CDR2 FQNNGV. The CDR3 protein is CASSLGERKNTGELFF.

The V call is TRBV12-3 or TRBV12-4, the J call TRBJ2-3; TCRdb indicates TRBD2, and absent DNA this call remains unverified. CDR3 length: 18 amino acids. The chain's CDR3 is CASSYIAGGLLRTDTQYF.

The J gene is TRBJ2-1, the V gene TRBV4-1; TCRdb designates TRBD2, a call that cannot be tested without DNA. Germline CDR1 reads MGHRA; CDR2 reads YSYEKL. The CDR3 runs 17 residues. CDR3 in amino acids: CASSQPLSGRRYNEQFF.

The chain is built from TRBV2 and TRBJ2-3; there is no DNA to check the TCRdb D call of TRBD2. CDR1 is SNHLY and CDR2 is FYNNEI in the germline V gene. There are 16 residues in the CDR3. CDR3 in amino acids: CASSAPSGRQSNTQYF.